The 2 T cell receptor beta chains below come from one sample, sequenced in a study of cytomegalovirus exposure and HLA in healthy donors. PCR employed 60 Vbeta and 13 Jbeta primers. Some clones are missing from TCRdb's copy, which holds only in-frame ones; the method was immunoSEQ multiplex PCR. Altogether approximately 140,000 clones are present, 61% being singletons, with the ten largest covering roughly 1.8%. Sequencing was performed on PBMCs. Every receptor here comes from a male donor in good health and CMV-seronegative.

This clone was detected only a few times. The rearrangement links TRBV27 to TRBJ1-1, with 12 bases aligning to TRBD1. J gave up 0 bases and V 4 bases, and 9 bases lay outside the gene matches. Germline loops: CDR1 MNHEY, CDR2 SMNVEV (reference sequence). The CDR3 runs 18 residues. The CDR3 bases are TGTGCCAGCAGTTCCGGGACAGGGGGCTCGGGGGTGAACACTGAAGCTTTCTTT. It is translated as CASSSGTGGSGVNTEAFF.

The J gene is TRBJ2-3, the V gene TRBV18, with 7 bases lining up with TRBD1. Per germline, CDR1 KGHSH and CDR2 LQKENI. V lost 1 base, J lost 5 bases, and 3 bases stayed unmatched. This CDR3 contains 14 residues. CDR3: CASSPRQGVDTQYF. In DNA, the CDR3 is TGTGCCAGCTCACCACGTCAGGGGGTAGATACGCAGTATTTT.